What follows are 30 T cell receptor beta chains derived from one specimen sequenced in a study of T cell repertoires in cytomegalovirus infection. MiXCR was run by TCRdb on the reads, yielding one entry per CDR3 protein. The table has tens of thousands of distinct CDR3 sequences, about 18% seen once. These receptors have no known antigen. Sequences were derived from CD8+ T cells from cultured PBMCs, sampled from culture after CMV antigen stimulation. The receptors were gathered from a human donor in good health (CMV status not recorded). Some clones in this sample may be carry-over from other donors' samples.

V gene TRBV7-2 combines with J gene TRBJ2-7; 8 positions agree with TRBD2. The CDR3 has 15 residues. Trimming took 5 bases from V and 6 from J; bases not matched to a gene: 12. Germline V gene data show CDR1 as SGHTA and CDR2 as FQGNSA. CDR3 loop: CASSLSLAGRSEQYF. CDR3 coding DNA: TGTGCCAGCAGCCTTAGTTTAGCGGGAAGGAGCGAGCAGTACTTC.

The J gene is TRBJ2-5, the V gene TRBV7-2; D unresolved. The germline gives CDR1 SGHTA, CDR2 FQGNSA. V was shortened by 2 bases and J by 2 bases, with 12 bases between the two germline ends. CDR3 size: 15 residues. DNA for the CDR3: TGTGCCAGCAGCTTAAGGTCGCGAGGTCAAGAGACCCAGTACTTC. Translated: CASSLRSRGQETQYF.

The V call is TRBV19, the J call TRBJ2-1; 10 bases map to TRBD1. This CDR3 has 20 residues. Trimming removed 4 bases from V and 4 bases from J; junction bases left unmatched: 19. Germline V gene lookup returns CDR1 LNHDA and CDR2 SQIVND (reference sequence). CDR3 protein: CASSKGQGSTQARSYNEQFF. CDR3 coding DNA: TGTGCCAGTAGTAAGGGACAGGGGTCAACCCAGGCACGTTCTTACAATGAGCAGTTCTTC.

J is TRBJ2-7 and V is TRBV7-2, with D tentatively TRBD1 or TRBD2 (5 bases each). Germline lookup yields CDR1 SGHTA and CDR2 FQGNSA. The CDR3 contains 14 residues. The V end was cut by 5 bases, the J end by 3 bases, with 14 bases between. This CDR3 reads CASSQGIGGYEQYF. As DNA, the CDR3 is TGTGCCAGCAGCCAGGGAATTGGAGGCTACGAGCAGTACTTC.

V is TRBV11-2 and J is TRBJ1-1; the match to TRBD1 covers 8 bases. The germline CDR1 and CDR2 sequences are SGHAT and FQNNGV. Trimming at V came to 3 bases and at J to 1 base, leaving 7 bases not matched to a gene. CDR3 length equals 16 residues. The CDR3 DNA reads as TGTGCCAGCAGCTTCCCCCAGACAGGGGCGAACACTGAAGCTTTCTTT. Its translation: CASSFPQTGANTEAFF.

This clonotype was counted a few times. The CDR3 loop reads CASSPGRGRRGNEQFF. The CDR3 coding sequence is TGTGCCAGCAGCCCGGGTCGGGGTCGGAGGGGCAATGAGCAGTTCTTC. This rearrangement joins TRBV11-2 to TRBJ2-1; D may be TRBD2 (6 bases). Germline V gives CDR1 SGHAT, CDR2 FQNNGV. CDR3 length: 16 residues. With 5 bases removed from V and 6 bases from J, the gap between germline ends came to 20 bases.

This clonotype was found a few times. The chain employs TRBV6-1 and TRBJ2-7; D uncertain. The CDR3 loop spans 10 amino acids. V shed 10 bases and J shed 3 bases, with 7 bases lying between them. Germline-derived CDR1 and CDR2 are MNHNS and SASEGT. CDR3 bases: TGTGCCACAAGGCACTACGAGCAGTACTTC. Translated, it gives CATRHYEQYF.

This clonotype was observed a handful of times. Written as DNA, the CDR3 is TGTGCCAGCAGCTTAGGAACGGGAGGACGGACAGATACGCAGTATTTT. Its translation is CASSLGTGGRTDTQYF. The chain links TRBV7-6 to TRBJ2-3; TRBD2 matches 7 bases. In germline, CDR1 is SGHVS, CDR2 FNYEAQ. The CDR3 consists of 16 residues. The V gene end was trimmed by 1 base and the J gene end by 3 bases; junction bases not matched to a gene: 7.

This clonotype has a count of ten or more. The chain has TRBV20-1 and TRBJ2-1, with TRBD2 matching over 7 bases. The CDR3 spans 14 residues. Per germline, CDR1 DFQATT and CDR2 SNEGSKA (reference sequence). V gave up 3 bases and J gave up 9 bases; unmatched junction bases: 11. CDR3: CSASSRERGPEQFF. Here the CDR3 DNA reads TGCAGTGCTAGTAGTAGGGAGCGGGGACCTGAGCAGTTCTTC.

This sequence joins TRBV6-5 and TRBJ1-1; 7 bases align to TRBD1. J gave up 5 bases and V 2 bases, and 5 bases lay outside the gene matches. This CDR3 is 14 amino acids long. Germline CDR1 is MNHEY and CDR2 is SVGAGI. CDR3 in DNA: TGTGCCAGCAGTTACAACAGGGGAGGGACTGAAGCTTTCTTT. Translation gives CASSYNRGGTEAFF.

The rearrangement links TRBV7-9 to TRBJ2-7; D possibly corresponds to TRBD1 (6 bases). V was cut by 5 bases and J by 6 bases, with 17 bases left in between. Germline V gives CDR1 SEHNR, CDR2 FQNEAQ (reference sequence). The CDR3 covers 14 residues. The CDR3 nucleotides read TGTGCCAGCAGCCCCCCGCACAGGGCTGGCGAGCAGTACTTC. It codes for CASSPPHRAGEQYF.

This clonotype is medium-sized in the sample. This rearrangement joins TRBV7-9 to TRBJ2-1, with 7 bases identical to TRBD1. Germline CDR1 is SEHNR and CDR2 is FQNEAQ (reference sequence). V lost 4 bases to trimming and J lost 10 bases; unmatched junction nucleotides: 19. The CDR3 spans 17 residues. CDR3 residues: CASSSRFEGAFEMEQFF. The CDR3 bases are TGTGCCAGCAGCTCCCGATTCGAGGGGGCCTTTGAAATGGAGCAGTTCTTC.

The rearrangement uses TRBV6-1 and TRBJ1-2; 7 bases match TRBD1. In germline, CDR1 is MNHNS, CDR2 SASEGT. The length of the CDR3 is 17 residues. Germline trimming cut 5 bases from V and 10 bases from J; bases unmatched to any gene: 22. CDR3 nucleotide sequence: TGTGCCAGCAGTCCTCTTTATGGGGGCAGGGGGACGGAAGACTACACCTTC. Translating it yields CASSPLYGGRGTEDYTF.

The CDR3 DNA reads TGCGCCAGCGCCAGAGAGGGGGGCCCTCTGTATGAGCAGTTCTTC. This sequence encodes CASAREGGPLYEQFF. V usage is TRBV4-1 and J usage is TRBJ2-1, with D perhaps TRBD1 or TRBD2 (6 bases each). Germline V CDR1 and CDR2: MGHRA, YSYEKL. The CDR3 length is 15 residues. Trimming cost V 8 bases and J 8 bases, with 22 bases left between them.

This clonotype has more than one count but fewer than ten. The chain couples TRBV7-2 to TRBJ2-3; D is tentatively TRBD1 or TRBD2 (5 bases each). V was clipped by 5 bases and J by 4 bases, with 16 bases between them. Germline assignment: CDR1 SGHTA and CDR2 FQGNSA. The CDR3 has 15 amino acids. This CDR3 is CASSPWTEGSDTQYF. In DNA, the CDR3 is TGTGCCAGCAGCCCATGGACTGAGGGGTCAGATACGCAGTATTTT.

This clonotype occurred a few times. The V gene is TRBV4-2, the J gene TRBJ2-3, with D maybe TRBD1 (6 bases). V dropped 2 bases and J dropped 0 bases, with 21 bases sitting between them. Germline CDR1 and CDR2: LGHNA and YNFKEQ. The CDR3 runs 19 residues. CDR3 residues: CASSQPRFGGKESTDTQYF. The CDR3 region has the DNA TGTGCCAGCAGCCAACCCCGCTTTGGGGGCAAGGAGAGCACAGATACGCAGTATTTT.

The CDR3 region has the DNA TGCGCCAGCAGTCCTTACAGGGGTAACGAGCAGTACTTC. It specifies CASSPYRGNEQYF. The chain combines TRBV10-1 with TRBJ2-7; TRBD1 agrees at 7 bases. Losses at the gene ends were 5 bases for V and 5 bases for J; bases not matched to a gene: 6. This CDR3 has 13 amino acids. Germline V gene data show CDR1 as WNHNN and CDR2 as SYGVQD (reference sequence).

V and J are TRBV27 and TRBJ1-1, with no clear D. CDR1 is MNHEY, CDR2 SMNVEV, per germline (reference sequence). V dropped 0 bases and J dropped 6 bases, with 8 bases sitting between them. The CDR3 sequence is 13 residues long. The CDR3 DNA reads TGTGCCAGCAGTTTATCGGGAGGACCTGAAGCTTTCTTT. Encoded protein: CASSLSGGPEAFF.

This clonotype was recorded a few times. The chain has TRBV6-6 and TRBJ2-1; 7 bases agree with TRBD1. Trimming at V came to 5 bases and at J to 5 bases, leaving 9 bases not matched to a gene. Germline CDR1 MNHNY, CDR2 SVGAGI (reference sequence). This CDR3 contains 15 residues. Written as DNA, the CDR3 is TGTGCCAGCAGTGCGACAGGGCCCATCAACAATGAGCAGTTCTTC. This translates into CASSATGPINNEQFF.

The chain couples TRBV7-9 to TRBJ2-1; TRBD1 matches at 8 bases. The trim removed 5 bases at V and 2 bases at J, leaving 5 bases unmatched. This CDR3 region has 15 residues. The germline V gene has CDR1 SEHNR and CDR2 FQNEAQ (reference sequence). This CDR3 is CASSETGGPYNEQFF. CDR3 DNA: TGTGCCAGCAGCGAAACAGGGGGGCCCTACAATGAGCAGTTCTTC.

The CDR3 sequence: CASSLSAGVFSGANVLTF. The CDR3 region has the DNA TGTGCCAGCAGCCTAAGTGCGGGGGTTTTCTCTGGGGCCAACGTCCTGACTTTC. The chain combines TRBV7-8 with TRBJ2-6, with 7 bases aligning to TRBD2. This CDR3 is built from 18 residues. The germline V gene encodes CDR1 SGHVS and CDR2 FQNEAQ. V lost 5 bases to trimming and J lost 0 bases; unmatched junction nucleotides: 10.

The chain employs TRBV28 and TRBJ1-1, with D unresolved. Per the germline V gene, CDR1 is MDHEN and CDR2 is SYDVKM. The CDR3 is 10 amino acids. Trimming left V 6 bases short and J 1 base short, with 0 bases between. The CDR3, as DNA: TGTGCCAGCAGGAACACTGAAGCTTTCTTT. Translated, it gives CASRNTEAFF. The full variable domain, with the rest looked up from reference TRBV28 and TRBJ1-1, is DVKVTQSSRYLVKRTGEKVFLECVQDMDHENMFWYRQDPGLGLRLIYFSYDVKMKEKGDIPEGYSVSREKKERFSLILESASTNQTSMYLCASRNTEAFFGQGTRLTVV.

This clonotype showed up just a few times. The chain carries TRBV11-2 and TRBJ2-3, with D unresolved. The CDR3 runs to 15 residues. Per germline, CDR1 SGHAT and CDR2 FQNNGV. With 1 base removed from V and 2 bases from J, the gap between germline ends came to 10 bases. CDR3 DNA sequence: TGTGCCAGCAGCTTAGTTAGAGGCGCCACAGATACGCAGTATTTT. It is translated as CASSLVRGATDTQYF.

V is TRBV27 and J is TRBJ1-1; D call uncertain. The CDR3 totals 14 residues. Germline CDR1 MNHEY, CDR2 SMNVEV (reference sequence). Trimming removed 6 bases at V and 0 bases at J, with 11 bases between. The CDR3, as DNA: TGTGCCAGCAGCACCTTGGGCTTGAACACTGAAGCTTTCTTT. This translates into CASSTLGLNTEAFF.

The table lists this clonotype with many counts. V gene TRBV27 combines with J gene TRBJ2-1, with D perhaps TRBD1 (5 bases). V lost 8 bases, J lost 1 base, and 15 bases lay in between. The germline CDR1 and CDR2 sequences are MNHEY and SMNVEV (reference sequence). The CDR3 runs to 15 residues. The CDR3 region has the DNA TGTGCCAGCGCGATCTTGACAGTTTCCTACAATGAGCAGTTCTTC. Translating it yields CASAILTVSYNEQFF.

J is TRBJ2-7 and V is TRBV7-2; D possibly corresponds to TRBD1 (5 bases). V gave up 5 bases and J gave up 3 bases, with 14 bases separating them. This CDR3 has 14 residues. CDR1 is SGHTA and CDR2 is FQGNSA in the germline V gene. The CDR3 region is CASSPNGQVYEQYF. The CDR3 nucleotides are TGTGCCAGCAGCCCTAACGGACAAGTCTACGAGCAGTACTTC.

V is TRBV29-1 and J is TRBJ2-1, with 11 bases matching TRBD2. The V and J ends lost 1 base and 7 bases, in that order; junction bases with no gene match: 3. The CDR3 is made up of 14 amino acids. In germline, CDR1 is SQVTM, CDR2 ANQGSEA. The CDR3 coding sequence is TGCAGCGTTGAAGGTAGCGGGGGGGTTAATGAGCAGTTCTTC. This codes for CSVEGSGGVNEQFF.

This clonotype was detected only a few times. This chain joins TRBV7-8 and TRBJ2-5, with 12 bases aligning to TRBD2. The CDR3 has 16 amino acids. Germline CDR1 reads SGHVS; CDR2 reads FQNEAQ. V was pared by 5 bases and J by 5 bases, with 9 bases of the junction left unmatched. In DNA, the CDR3 is TGTGCCAGCAGCCCCTGGACTAGCGGGACGAGGGAGACCCAGTACTTC. It translates to CASSPWTSGTRETQYF.

This clonotype was detected many times. The chain links TRBV11-1 to TRBJ1-1; D is unresolved. The germline V gene has CDR1 SGHAT and CDR2 FQDESV (reference sequence). There are 13 residues in the CDR3. Trimming took 5 bases from V and 3 from J, leaving 10 bases between them. CDR3: CASSVESYTEAFF. CDR3 coding DNA: TGTGCCAGCAGCGTAGAGTCGTACACTGAAGCTTTCTTT.

This clonotype was observed a handful of times. The genes are TRBV6-2 or TRBV6-3 and TRBJ2-7; 7 nucleotides agree with TRBD1. The germline CDR1 and CDR2 sequences are MNHEY and SVGEGT. Germline trimming cut 2 bases from V and 6 bases from J; bases unmatched to any gene: 4. The CDR3 extends over 13 amino acids. CDR3 loop: CASSYPTGIEQYF. CDR3 in DNA: TGTGCCAGCAGTTACCCGACAGGGATCGAGCAGTACTTC.